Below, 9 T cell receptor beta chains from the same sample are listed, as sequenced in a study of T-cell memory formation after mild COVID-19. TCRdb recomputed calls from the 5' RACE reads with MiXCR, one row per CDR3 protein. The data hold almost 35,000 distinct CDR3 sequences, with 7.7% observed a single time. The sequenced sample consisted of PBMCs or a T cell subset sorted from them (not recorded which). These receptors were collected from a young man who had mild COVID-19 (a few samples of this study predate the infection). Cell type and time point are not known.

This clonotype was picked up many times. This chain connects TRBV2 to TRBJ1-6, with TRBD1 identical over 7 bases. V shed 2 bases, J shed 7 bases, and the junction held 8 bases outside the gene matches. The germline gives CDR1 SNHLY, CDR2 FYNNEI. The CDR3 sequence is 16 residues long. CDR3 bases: TGTGCCAGCAGTGAAAACTGGGACAGCCGAAATTCACCCCTCCACTTT. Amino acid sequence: CASSENWDSRNSPLHF.

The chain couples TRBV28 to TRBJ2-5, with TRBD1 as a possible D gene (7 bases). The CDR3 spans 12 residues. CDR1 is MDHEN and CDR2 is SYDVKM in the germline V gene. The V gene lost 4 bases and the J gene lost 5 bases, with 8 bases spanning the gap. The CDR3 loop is CASSSGGETQYF. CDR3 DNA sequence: TGTGCCAGCAGTTCAGGGGGGGAGACCCAGTACTTC.

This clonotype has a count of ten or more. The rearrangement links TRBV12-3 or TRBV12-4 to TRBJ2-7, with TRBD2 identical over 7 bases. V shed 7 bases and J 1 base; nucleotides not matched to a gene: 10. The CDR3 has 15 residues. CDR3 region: CASNRAGRLSYEQYF. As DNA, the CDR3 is TGTGCCAGCAATAGAGCGGGGCGGCTATCCTACGAGCAGTACTTC.

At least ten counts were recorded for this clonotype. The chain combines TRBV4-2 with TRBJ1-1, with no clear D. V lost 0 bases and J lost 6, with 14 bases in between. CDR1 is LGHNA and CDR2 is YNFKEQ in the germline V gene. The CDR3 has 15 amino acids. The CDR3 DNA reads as TGTGCCAGCAGCCAAGATCGGTCGGGTTTGTCTGAAGCTTTCTTT. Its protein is CASSQDRSGLSEAFF.

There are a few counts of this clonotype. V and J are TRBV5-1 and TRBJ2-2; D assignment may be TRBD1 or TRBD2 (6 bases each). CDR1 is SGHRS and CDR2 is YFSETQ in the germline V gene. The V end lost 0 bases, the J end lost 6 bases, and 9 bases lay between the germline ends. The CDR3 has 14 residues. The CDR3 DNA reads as TGCGCCAGCAGCTTGGACAGGGAGGCCGGGGAGCTGTTTTTT. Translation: CASSLDREAGELFF.

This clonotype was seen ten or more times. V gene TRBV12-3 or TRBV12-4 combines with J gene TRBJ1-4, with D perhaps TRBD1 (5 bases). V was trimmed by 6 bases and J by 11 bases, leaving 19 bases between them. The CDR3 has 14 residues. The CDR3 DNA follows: TGTGCCAGCAGCTTATCTGGCGTGAGGGGTAAACTGTTTTTT. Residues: CASSLSGVRGKLFF.

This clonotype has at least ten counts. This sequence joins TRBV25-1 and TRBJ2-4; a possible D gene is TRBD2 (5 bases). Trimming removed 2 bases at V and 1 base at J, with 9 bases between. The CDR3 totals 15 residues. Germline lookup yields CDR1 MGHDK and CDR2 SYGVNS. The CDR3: CASSETRLAKNIQYF. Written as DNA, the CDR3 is TGTGCCAGCAGTGAAACTAGGCTTGCCAAAAACATTCAGTACTTC.

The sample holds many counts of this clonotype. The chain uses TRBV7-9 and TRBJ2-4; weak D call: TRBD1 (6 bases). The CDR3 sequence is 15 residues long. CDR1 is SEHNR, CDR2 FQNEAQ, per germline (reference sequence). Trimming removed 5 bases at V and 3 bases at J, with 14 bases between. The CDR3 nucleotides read TGTGCCAGCAGCGCCAAGGGGGTAGGCAAAAACATTCAGTACTTC. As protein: CASSAKGVGKNIQYF.

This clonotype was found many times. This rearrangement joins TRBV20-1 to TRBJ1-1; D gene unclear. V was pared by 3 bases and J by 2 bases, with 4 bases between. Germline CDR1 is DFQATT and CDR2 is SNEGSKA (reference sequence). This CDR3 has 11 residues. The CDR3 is CSARSNTEAFF. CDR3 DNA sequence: TGCAGTGCTAGGTCTAACACTGAAGCTTTCTTT.